Given below is one TCR beta chain in context. No antigen is known for it. Germline CDR1 is LGHNA and CDR2 is YSLEER. CDR3 length: 16 amino acids. Generated by immunoSEQ multiplex PCR, the TCRdb table keeps only in-frame clones and is missing some. The sample shows 65,000 to 85,000 clones, about 95% of them seen only once. The data stem from a study of cytomegalovirus exposure and HLA in healthy donors. Study results and caveats: Despite most TCR sequences being rare, some public TCRs occurred in many donors. According to a subsequent analysis, TCR clusters identified in the first cohort showed a tendency to co-occur across the roughly 130 validation repertoires.

The sequenced material came from PBMCs. The TCR sequence derives from a woman younger than 35 in good health and CMV-seronegative. The rearrangement joins TRBV4-3 to TRBJ2-5, with TRBD2 identical over 12 bases. TRBJ2-7 matches the DNA end more closely, so the J call is doubtful. CDR3 in amino acids: CASSQDRLAGAYEQYF. The CDR3 coding sequence is TGCGCCAGCAGCCAAGATCGACTAGCGGGAGCCTACGAGCAGTACTTC.